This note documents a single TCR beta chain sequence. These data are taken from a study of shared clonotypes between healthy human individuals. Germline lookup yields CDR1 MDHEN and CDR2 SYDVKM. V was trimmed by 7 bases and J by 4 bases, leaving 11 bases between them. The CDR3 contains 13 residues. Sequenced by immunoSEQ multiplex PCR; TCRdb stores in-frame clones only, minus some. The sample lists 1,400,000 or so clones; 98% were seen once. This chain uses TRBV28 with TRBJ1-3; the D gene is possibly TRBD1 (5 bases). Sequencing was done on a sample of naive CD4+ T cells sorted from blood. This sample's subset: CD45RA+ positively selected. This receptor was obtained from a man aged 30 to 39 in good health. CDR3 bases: TGTGCCAGCACCTCAGGGTACGGAAACACCATATATTTT. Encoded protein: CASTSGYGNTIYF. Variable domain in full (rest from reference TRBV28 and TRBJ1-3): DVKVTQSSRYLVKRTGEKVFLECVQDMDHENMFWYRQDPGLGLRLIYFSYDVKMKEKGDIPEGYSVSREKKERFSLILESASTNQTSMYLCASTSGYGNTIYFGEGSWLTVV.